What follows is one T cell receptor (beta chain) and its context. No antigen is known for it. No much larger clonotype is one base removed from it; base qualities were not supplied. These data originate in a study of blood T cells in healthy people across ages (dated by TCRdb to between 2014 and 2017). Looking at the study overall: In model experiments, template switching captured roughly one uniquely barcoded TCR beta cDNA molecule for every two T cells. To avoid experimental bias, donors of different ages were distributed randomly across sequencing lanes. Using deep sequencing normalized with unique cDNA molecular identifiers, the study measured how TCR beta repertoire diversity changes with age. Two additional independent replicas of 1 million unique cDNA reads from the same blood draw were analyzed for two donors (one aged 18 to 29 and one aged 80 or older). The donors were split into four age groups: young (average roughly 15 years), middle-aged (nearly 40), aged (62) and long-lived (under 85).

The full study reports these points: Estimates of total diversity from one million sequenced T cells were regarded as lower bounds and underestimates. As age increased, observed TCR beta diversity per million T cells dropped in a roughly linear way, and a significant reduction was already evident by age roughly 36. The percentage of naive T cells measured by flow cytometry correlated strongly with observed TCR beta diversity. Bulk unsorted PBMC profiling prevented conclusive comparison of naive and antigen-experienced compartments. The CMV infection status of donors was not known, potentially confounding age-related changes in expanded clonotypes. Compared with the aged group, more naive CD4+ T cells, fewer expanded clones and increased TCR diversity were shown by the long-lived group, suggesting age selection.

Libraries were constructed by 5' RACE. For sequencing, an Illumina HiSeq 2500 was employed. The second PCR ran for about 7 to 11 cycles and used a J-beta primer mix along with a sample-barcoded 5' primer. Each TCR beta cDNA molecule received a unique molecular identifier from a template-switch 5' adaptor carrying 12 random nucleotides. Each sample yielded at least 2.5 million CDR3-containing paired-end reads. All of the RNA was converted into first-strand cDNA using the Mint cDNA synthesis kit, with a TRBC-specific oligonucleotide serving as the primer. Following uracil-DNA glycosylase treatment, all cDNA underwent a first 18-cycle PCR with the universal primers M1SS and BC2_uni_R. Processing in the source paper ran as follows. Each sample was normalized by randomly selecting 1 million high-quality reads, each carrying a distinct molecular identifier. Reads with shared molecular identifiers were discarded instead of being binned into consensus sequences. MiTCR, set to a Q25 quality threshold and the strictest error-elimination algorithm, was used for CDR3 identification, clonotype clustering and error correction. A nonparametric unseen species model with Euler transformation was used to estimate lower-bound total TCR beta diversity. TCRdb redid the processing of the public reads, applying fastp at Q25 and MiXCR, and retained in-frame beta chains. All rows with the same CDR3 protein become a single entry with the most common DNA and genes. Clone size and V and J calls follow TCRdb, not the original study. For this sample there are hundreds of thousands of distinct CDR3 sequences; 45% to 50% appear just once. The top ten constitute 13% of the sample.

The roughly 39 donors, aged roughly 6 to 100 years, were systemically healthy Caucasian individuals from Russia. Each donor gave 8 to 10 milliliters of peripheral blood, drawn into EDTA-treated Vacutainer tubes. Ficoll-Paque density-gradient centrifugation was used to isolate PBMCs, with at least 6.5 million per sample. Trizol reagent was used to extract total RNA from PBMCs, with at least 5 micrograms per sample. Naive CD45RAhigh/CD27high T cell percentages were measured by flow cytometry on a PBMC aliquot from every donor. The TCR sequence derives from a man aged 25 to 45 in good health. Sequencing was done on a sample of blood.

The nucleotide sequence is given as TGTGCCAGCAACAGCAAGGACGGACCCTACGAGCAGTACTTC. Translated, this gives CASNSKDGPYEQYF. In this chain, TRBV12-3 or TRBV12-4 is recombined with TRBJ2-4, with no reliable assignment of the D segment. The J call may be faulty, since TRBJ2-7 better matches the DNA end. The CDR3 numbers 14 residues from cysteine through phenylalanine. The only DNA kept is the CDR3, 42 bases in frame from the first base.